This T cell receptor (beta chain) is drawn from a study of T cell repertoires in cytomegalovirus infection. Study overall: Public TCR beta signatures were indicative of both CMV infection and a matching HLA type.

The CDR3 has 13 residues. Germline values: CDR1 SGHTA, CDR2 FQGTGA. Trimming took off 5 bases at V and 1 base at J, with 8 bases between the two ends. TCRdb reprocessed the reads via MiXCR and lists one record per CDR3 protein. The repertoire holds about 230,000 distinct CDR3 sequences, with around 6.6% as singletons. This clonotype was found many times. Material: PBMCs. This sequence joins TRBV7-3 and TRBJ1-1, with D uncertain. This receptor was identified in a human donor in good health (CMV status not recorded). Some clones in this sample may be carry-over from other donors' samples. This CDR3 is CASSGNPNTEAFF. DNA of the CDR3: TGTGCCAGCAGCGGTAACCCGAACACTGAAGCTTTCTTT.